The following is a TCR beta chain sequence with its context. Its antigen remains undetermined. Base qualities are not at hand, and no much larger clone is one base apart. These data are taken from a study of T-cell reconstitution after alpha-beta-depleted transplantation in children (TCRdb year 2016). Concerning the study at large: The study quantitatively tracked T-cell immune reconstitution after TCRalphabeta/CD19-depleted allogeneic hematopoietic cell transplantation in children using TCR repertoire profiling. Overall study outcomes, separate from this receptor: Over subsequent months, a decline in hyperexpanded clone frequencies was noted, and after one year, T-cell counts and TCRbeta diversity were mostly ascribed to newly produced T cells. In some patients, the high TCRbeta diversity seen at day 60 was put down to recipient T cells and intrathymic progenitors that had survived conditioning. About two months after transplant, the apparently early recovery of alphabetaT-cell counts reportedly depended on just several hundred clones that had expanded rapidly and came from non-depleted graft cells.

In light of the paper, this sample's treatment or condition label describes: allogeneic hematopoietic cell transplantation with graft depleted of TCRalphabeta T cells and CD19 B cells. Transplant recipients were children who received TCRalphabeta/CD19-depleted allogeneic hematopoietic cell grafts. The germline V gene provides CDR1 SGHRS and CDR2 YFSETQ. The CDR3 contains 14 residues, cysteine and phenylalanine counted. CDR3 DNA is the only sequence kept; it has 42 bases, read in frame from the first base. Trimming takes 2 bases from V and 1 base from J, and the germline ends sit 9 bases apart. Library prep was done by PCR. TCRdb names Illumina HiSeq 2500 as the instrument used. To normalize quantification of the TCRbeta repertoire, the TCR libraries were built with molecular barcoding that relied on unique molecular identifiers. TCRdb reanalyzed the raw reads on its own, using fastp at Q25 for trimming and MiXCR for clone calling, and kept in-frame beta chains. Every CDR3 protein is listed once, alongside the most common genes and DNA of its rows. In this sample the table shows almost 500,000 distinct CDR3 sequences, roughly 10% of which occur a single time. The leading ten clones occupy around 2% of the sample.

Sample: PBMCs, taken before TCRalphabeta/CD19-depleted stem cell transplant. This TCR came from a child aged 2-15 years with inherited bone marrow failure, due to receive a stem cell transplant. The chain joins TRBV5-1 to TRBJ2-5; no D gene can be assigned with confidence. The DNA reads as follows: TGCGCCAGCAGCTTTCGTCCCGGCCAAGAGACCCAGTACTTC. It is translated as CASSFRPGQETQYF.